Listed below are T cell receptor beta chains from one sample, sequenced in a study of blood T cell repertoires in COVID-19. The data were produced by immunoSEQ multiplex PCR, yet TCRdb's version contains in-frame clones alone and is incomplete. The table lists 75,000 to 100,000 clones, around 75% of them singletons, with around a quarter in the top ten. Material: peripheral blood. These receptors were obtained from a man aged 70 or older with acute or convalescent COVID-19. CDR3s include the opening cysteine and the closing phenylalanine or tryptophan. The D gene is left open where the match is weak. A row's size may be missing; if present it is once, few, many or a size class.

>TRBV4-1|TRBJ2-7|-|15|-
TGCGCCAGCAGCCAAGGGACAGACTCCCTTTTTGGGCAGTACTTC
CASSQGTDSLFGQYF
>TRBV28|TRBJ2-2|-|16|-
TGTGCCAGCAGTCGCCGGGACACCACGAACACCGGGGAGCTGTTTTTT
CASSRRDTTNTGELFF
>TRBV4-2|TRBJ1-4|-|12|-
TGTGCCAGCAGCCAAGATCGTGAAAAACTGTTTTTT
CASSQDREKLFF
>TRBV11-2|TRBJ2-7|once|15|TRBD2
TGTGCCAGCAGCTTGCCAGCGGGCGGGGGATACGAGCAGTACTTC
CASSLPAGGGYEQYF
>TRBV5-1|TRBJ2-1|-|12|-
TGCGCCAGCAGCCCCGCAGGGGATGAGCAGTTCTTC
CASSPAGDEQFF
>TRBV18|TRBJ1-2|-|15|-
TGTGCCAGCTCACCGGCAGGGATGTTTAGCTGGGGCTACACCTTC
CASSPAGMFSWGYTF
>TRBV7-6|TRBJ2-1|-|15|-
TGTGCCAGCAGCTCCCTAGTAGCTTCAGGGAATGAGCAGTTCTTC
CASSSLVASGNEQFF
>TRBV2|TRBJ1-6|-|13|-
TGTGCCAGCACCGGACAGCCTAATTCACCCCTCCACTTT
CASTGQPNSPLHF
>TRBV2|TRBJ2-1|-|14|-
TGTGCCAGCAGTGAATTCAGGGGCCCCAATGAGCAGTTCTTC
CASSEFRGPNEQFF
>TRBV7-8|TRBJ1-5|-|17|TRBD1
TGTGCCAGCAGCTCAGACAGGGGCGATTATAGCAATCAGCCCCAGCATTTT
CASSSDRGDYSNQPQHF
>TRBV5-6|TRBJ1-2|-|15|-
TGTGCCAGCAGCTTTGGGGCAGGAGAAAACTATGGCTACACCTTC
CASSFGAGENYGYTF
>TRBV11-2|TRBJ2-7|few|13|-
TGTGCCAGCAGCTTAGGACAAACCTACGAGCAGTACTTC
CASSLGQTYEQYF
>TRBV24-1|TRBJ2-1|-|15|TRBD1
TGTGCCACCAGTGATGGACAGGCCTACTACAATGAGCAGTTCTTC
CATSDGQAYYNEQFF
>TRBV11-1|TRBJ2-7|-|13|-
TGTGCCAGCAGCCCCCTGGGCAGGGGCGAGCAGTACTTC
CASSPLGRGEQYF
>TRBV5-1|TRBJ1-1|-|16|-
TGCGCCAGCAGCTTGGGTTTGGCAGGGGAGAACACTGAAGCTTTCTTT
CASSLGLAGENTEAFF
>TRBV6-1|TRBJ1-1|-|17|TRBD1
TGTGCCAGCAGTGAACGGTGGACAGGGTTCAGTGGAACTGAAGCTTTCTTT
CASSERWTGFSGTEAFF
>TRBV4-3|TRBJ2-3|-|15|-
TGCGCCAGCAGCCAAGGGACATTCGGCACAGATACGCAGTATTTT
CASSQGTFGTDTQYF
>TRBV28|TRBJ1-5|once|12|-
TGTGCCAGCAGTTTAAGGGGCCAGACCCAGCATTTT
CASSLRGQTQHF
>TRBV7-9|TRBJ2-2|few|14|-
TGTGCCAGCAGCCTCTTCGGGGGCACCGGGGAGCTGTTTTTT
CASSLFGGTGELFF
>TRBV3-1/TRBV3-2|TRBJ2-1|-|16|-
TGTGCCAGCAGCCTGACAGTTCGGAGCTCCTACAATGAGCAGTTCTTC
CASSLTVRSSYNEQFF
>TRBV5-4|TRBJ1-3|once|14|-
TGTGCCAGCAGCGTCGGAGGGTCTGGAAACACCATATATTTT
CASSVGGSGNTIYF
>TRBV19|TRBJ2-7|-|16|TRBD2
TGTGCCAGTACCCCAAAAGGGACTAGCGTGCCCTACGAGCAGTACTTC
CASTPKGTSVPYEQYF
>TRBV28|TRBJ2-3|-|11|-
TGTGCCAGCAGTCCCTCAGATACGCAGTATTTT
CASSPSDTQYF
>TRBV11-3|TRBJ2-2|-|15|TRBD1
TGTGCCAGCAGCGCGGGACAGGGCCACACCGGGGAGCTGTTTTTT
CASSAGQGHTGELFF
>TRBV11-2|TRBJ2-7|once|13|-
TGTGCCAGCAGCTTAGACAGTTACTACGAGCAGTACTTC
CASSLDSYYEQYF
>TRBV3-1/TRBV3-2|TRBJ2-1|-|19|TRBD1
TGTGCCAGCAGCCAAGATCCCCAACAGGGGCGGCTATACTACAATGAGCAGTTCTTC
CASSQDPQQGRLYYNEQFF
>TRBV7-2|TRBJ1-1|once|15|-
TGTGCCAGCAGCTCCGGGTCCCTCGGGGGCACTGAAGCTTTCTTT
CASSSGSLGGTEAFF
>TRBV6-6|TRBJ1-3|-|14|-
TGTGCCAGCACCCGGGACTTGGGAGGAAACACCATATATTTT
CASTRDLGGNTIYF
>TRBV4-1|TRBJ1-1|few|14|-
TGCGCCAGCGGACAGAGAGTAATGAACACTGAAGCTTTCTTT
CASGQRVMNTEAFF
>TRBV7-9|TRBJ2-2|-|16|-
TGTGCCAGCAGCCTAGGACACCCCTCAAACACCGGGGAGCTGTTTTTT
CASSLGHPSNTGELFF
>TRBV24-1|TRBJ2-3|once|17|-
TGTGCCACCAGTGATTCTCGGCGACAGGCTAGCACAGATACGCAGTATTTT
CATSDSRRQASTDTQYF
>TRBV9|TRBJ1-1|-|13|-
TGTGCCAGCAGCGTAGGGAGTAACACTGAAGCTTTCTTT
CASSVGSNTEAFF
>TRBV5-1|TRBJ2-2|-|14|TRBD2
TGCGCCAGCAGCCAGCGGGAGAACACCGGGGAGCTGTTTTTT
CASSQRENTGELFF
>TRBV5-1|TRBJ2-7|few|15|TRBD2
TGCGCCAGCAGCCCCTCGGGAGGGGTAGGCTACGAGCAGTACTTC
CASSPSGGVGYEQYF
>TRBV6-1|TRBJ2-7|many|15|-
TGTGCCAGCAGTGAATTGACAGCTAGCTCCTACGAGCAGTACTTC
CASSELTASSYEQYF
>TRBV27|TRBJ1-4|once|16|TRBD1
TGTGCCAGCAGGGGGACAGGGAGATCGACTAATGAAAAACTGTTTTTT
CASRGTGRSTNEKLFF
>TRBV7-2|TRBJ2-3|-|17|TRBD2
TGTGCCAGCAGTCTCAGGCCTAGCGGGTACGGCACAGATACGCAGTATTTT
CASSLRPSGYGTDTQYF
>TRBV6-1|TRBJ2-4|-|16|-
TGTGCCAGCAGTGAAGAGGTAGTTGGAGTGAAAAACATTCAGTACTTC
CASSEEVVGVKNIQYF
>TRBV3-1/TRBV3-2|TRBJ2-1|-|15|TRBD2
TGTGCCAGCAGCTCCCTAGCGGGAGGGAACAATGAGCAGTTCTTC
CASSSLAGGNNEQFF
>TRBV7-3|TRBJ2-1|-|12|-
TGTGCCAGCAGCTTAACCCGGGAGGAGCAGTTCTTC
CASSLTREEQFF
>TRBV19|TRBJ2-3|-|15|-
TGTGCCAGTAGTATGGGCGCCGGGGGCACAGATACGCAGTATTTT
CASSMGAGGTDTQYF
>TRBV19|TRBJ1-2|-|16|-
TGTGCCAGTAGTATCAATGGGGAGGGCAGGATTTCTGGCTACACCTTC
CASSINGEGRISGYTF
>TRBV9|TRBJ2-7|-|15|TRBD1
TGTGCCAGCAGCGCAGGAGGGACAGGGGGTTACGAGCAGTACTTC
CASSAGGTGGYEQYF
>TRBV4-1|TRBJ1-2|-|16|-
TGCGCCAGCAGCCAAGCTGGGAGGGGGGCGCGCTATGGCTACACCTTC
CASSQAGRGARYGYTF
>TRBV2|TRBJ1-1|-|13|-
TGTGCCAGCACGCCGAATACTGGGACAGAAGCTTTCTTT
CASTPNTGTEAFF
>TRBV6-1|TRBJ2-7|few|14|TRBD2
TGTGCCAGCAGCACCGGGACTAGATCGCCCGAGCAGTACTTC
CASSTGTRSPEQYF
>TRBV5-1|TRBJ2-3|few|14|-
TGCGCCAGCAGCTTGGCGCGGTCTCCAGATACGCAGTATTTT
CASSLARSPDTQYF
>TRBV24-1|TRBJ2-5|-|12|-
TGTGCCACCAGTGTCAGGGGAGAGACCCAGTACTTC
CATSVRGETQYF
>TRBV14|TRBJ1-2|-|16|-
TGTGCCAGCAGCCAAGGAGTGGGCAGGGTCTCCTATGGCTACACCTTC
CASSQGVGRVSYGYTF
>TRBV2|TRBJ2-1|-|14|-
TGTGCCAGCAATGTAGTGACAGGTGACAATGAGCAGTTCTTC
CASNVVTGDNEQFF
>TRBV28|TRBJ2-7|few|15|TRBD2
TGTGCCAGCAGCTTCGGGACTAGCGGGAGTCGTGAGCAGTACTTC
CASSFGTSGSREQYF